This T cell receptor (beta chain) comes out of a study of OX40 agonist ivuxolimab in advanced cancers. Across the whole study: Patients undergoing dose escalation presented with hepatocellular carcinoma, melanoma, renal cell or head and neck cancer.

The CDR3 runs to 15 residues. Germline V gene sequence: CDR1 GTSNPN, CDR2 SVGIG (reference sequence). With 3 bases removed from V and 1 base from J, the gap between germline ends came to 13 bases. Profiling relied on immunoSEQ multiplex PCR, and the TCRdb table lists in-frame clones only, not all of them. The data hold around 69,000 clones, with around 83% observed a single time. Details on this clone: In the same sample, other DNA sequences code for this CDR3.

The genes are TRBV30 and TRBJ1-3, with a weak D call TRBD1 (5 bases). The material sequenced was CD4+ or CD8+ T cells sorted from blood, taken in a trial of the OX40 agonist ivuxolimab. This receptor was identified in an adult with an advanced solid tumor such as melanoma, head and neck, liver or kidney cancer. This chain's CDR3 is CAWRAVWGSGNTIYF. CDR3 sequence (DNA): TGTGCCTGGAGGGCAGTCTGGGGGTCTGGAAACACCATATATTTT.